Included here is one T cell receptor (beta chain) sequence, with context. Those enrolled, adults aged roughly 18 to 90 years, came from about 24 US areas. Authors' analysis steps: Cell counts per sample came from amplifying reference gene primers. Repertoires were generated with immunoSEQ multiplex PCR, while TCRdb's copy carries only in-frame clones and drops some. V, J and clone size derive from that table, while D and trimming were established from the DNA sequence. The table lists a few hundred thousand clones, roughly nine tenths of them singletons. These data come from a study of blood T cell repertoires in COVID-19. Study information: PBMCs, B-cell-depleted T cells, or T cells were the source of the cDNA or gDNA that made up the material.

The CDR3 length is 11 residues. Germline V gives CDR1 SGHDT, CDR2 YYEEEE. Trimming removed 3 bases at V and 1 base at J, with 2 bases between. The TCR was taken from a woman aged 30 to 39 who had recovered from COVID-19. The V gene is TRBV5-6, the J gene TRBJ2-7; D is unresolved. The sample consisted of PBMCs or T cells enriched from blood (not recorded which). CDR3 nucleotide sequence: TGTGCCAGCAGCTCTTCCTACGAGCAGTACTTC. This codes for CASSSSYEQYF.